These 4 T cell receptor beta chains were all obtained from the same sample, sequenced in a study of T cells after yellow fever vaccination (dated by TCRdb to the late 2010s). Libraries were made using 5' RACE. Instrument on record: Illumina HiSeq 2500. TCRdb reprocessing: public reads trimmed at Q25 with fastp, clones called with MiXCR, in-frame beta chains kept. Rows with one shared CDR3 protein collapse into an entry with the most common genes and DNA. In this sample the table shows about 330,000 distinct CDR3 sequences, around 7.3% of which occur a single time. Roughly 19% of the sample is taken by the ten largest. The meaning of the sample's treatment or condition label: live attenuated yellow fever vaccine strain. The sequencing used PBMCs, collected about 41 days after the first yellow fever vaccination. These receptor sequences come from a man aged 18 to 29 who received the YFV17D yellow fever vaccine.

The V and J genes are TRBV30 and TRBJ1-1; D unclear. Looked up from germline, CDR1 is GTSNPN and CDR2 is SVGIG (reference sequence). The CDR3 sequence is 13 residues long. V shed 7 bases and J shed 0 bases, with 12 bases lying between them. The CDR3 sequence: CAFGDRMNTEAFF. The CDR3 coding sequence is TGTGCCTTCGGGGATAGAATGAACACTGAAGCTTTCTTT.

The V and J genes are TRBV7-3 and TRBJ2-1; perhaps TRBD2 as D (7 bases). V lost 4 bases, J lost 0 bases, and 13 bases lay in between. This CDR3 is built from 16 residues. CDR1 and CDR2 from the germline V gene are SGHTA and FQGTGA. CDR3 DNA: TGTGCCAGCAGCTCCACCCGGGGGGCCTCCTACAATGAGCAGTTCTTC. It codes for CASSSTRGASYNEQFF.

Many counts were recorded for this clonotype. This sequence joins TRBV7-2 and TRBJ1-5; a possible D gene is TRBD1 (5 bases). The V end lost 5 bases, the J end lost 6 bases, and 20 bases lay between the germline ends. This CDR3 region has 16 residues. In germline, CDR1 is SGHTA, CDR2 FQGNSA. CDR3 DNA sequence: TGTGCCAGCAGCCGAATGGGGCCCGGTGGTAGTCAGCCCCAGCATTTT. This encodes CASSRMGPGGSQPQHF.

This clonotype was found a few times. This chain links TRBV5-4 with TRBJ1-6, with D unclear. V lost 0 bases, J lost 7 bases, and 14 bases lay in between. This CDR3 comprises 16 residues. Looked up from germline, CDR1 is SGHNT and CDR2 is YYREEE (reference sequence). In DNA, the CDR3 is TGTGCCAGCAGCTTGGAAAAGGGTATTCGAAATTCACCCCTCCACTTT. Translation: CASSLEKGIRNSPLHF. The entire variable domain, with the rest obtained from reference TRBV5-4 and TRBJ1-6, is as follows: ETGVTQSPTHLIKTRGQQVTLRCSSQSGHNTVSWYQQALGQGPQFIFQYYREEENGRGNFPPRFSGLQFPNYSSELNVNALELDDSALYLCASSLEKGIRNSPLHFGNGTRLTVT.